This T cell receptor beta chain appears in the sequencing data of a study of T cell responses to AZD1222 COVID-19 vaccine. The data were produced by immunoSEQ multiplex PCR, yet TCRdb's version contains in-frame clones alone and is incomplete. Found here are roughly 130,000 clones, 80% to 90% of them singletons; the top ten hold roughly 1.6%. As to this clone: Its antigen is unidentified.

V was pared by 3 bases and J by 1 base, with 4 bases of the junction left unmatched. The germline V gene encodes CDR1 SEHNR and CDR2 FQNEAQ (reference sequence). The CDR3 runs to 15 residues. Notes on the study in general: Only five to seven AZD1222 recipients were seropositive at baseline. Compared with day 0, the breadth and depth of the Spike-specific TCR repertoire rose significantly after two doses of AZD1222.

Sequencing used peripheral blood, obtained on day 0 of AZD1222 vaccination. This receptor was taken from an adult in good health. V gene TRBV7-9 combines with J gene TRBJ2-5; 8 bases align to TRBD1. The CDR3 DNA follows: TGTGCCAGCAGCTTTTACAGGGGGTCCCAAGAGACCCAGTACTTC. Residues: CASSFYRGSQETQYF.